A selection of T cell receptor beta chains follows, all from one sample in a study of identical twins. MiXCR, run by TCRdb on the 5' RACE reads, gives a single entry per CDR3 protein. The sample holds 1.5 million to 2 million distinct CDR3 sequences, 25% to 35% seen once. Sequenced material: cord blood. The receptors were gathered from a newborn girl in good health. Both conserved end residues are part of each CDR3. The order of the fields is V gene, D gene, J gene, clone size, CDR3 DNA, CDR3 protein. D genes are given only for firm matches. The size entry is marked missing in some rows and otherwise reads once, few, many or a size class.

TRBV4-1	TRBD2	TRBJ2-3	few	TGCGCCAGCAGCCGTCGGACTAGCGGGGGGGCCACCACAGATACGCAGTATTTT	CASSRRTSGGATTDTQYF
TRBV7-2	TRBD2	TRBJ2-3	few	TGTGCCAGCAGCTTAGCGGGCCTAGCGGTGAGGGATACGCAGTATTTT	CASSLAGLAVRDTQYF
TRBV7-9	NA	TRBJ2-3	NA	TGTGCCAGCAGCCCCGATGGTACCACCACAGATACGCAGTATTTT	CASSPDGTTTDTQYF
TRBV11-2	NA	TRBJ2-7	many	TGTGCCAGCAGCTTAGACCCCTACGAGCAGTACTTC	CASSLDPYEQYF
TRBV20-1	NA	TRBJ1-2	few	TGCAGTGCTAGAGCACAGGGAAGAAGTGGCTACACCTTC	CSARAQGRSGYTF
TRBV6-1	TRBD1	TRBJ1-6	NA	TGTGCCAGCAGAACGGACAGGGCAAGCTCCTATAATTCACCCCCCCACTTT	CASRTDRASSYNSPPHF
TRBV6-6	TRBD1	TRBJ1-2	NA	TGTGCCAGCAGCGGGACAGCCAATGGCTACACCTTC	CASSGTANGYTF
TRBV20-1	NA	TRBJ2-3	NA	TGCAGTGCTAGTTCAAGCAGGAGTCTCGCAGATACGCAGTATTTT	CSASSSRSLADTQYF
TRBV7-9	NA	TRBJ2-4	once	TGTGCCAGCAGCCCGGGACCAGCGAGAAACATTCAGTACTTC	CASSPGPARNIQYF
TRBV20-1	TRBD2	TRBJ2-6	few	TGCAGTGCTAGGGTACCGCGGGGGATCTCTGGGGCCAACGTCCTGACTTTC	CSARVPRGISGANVLTF
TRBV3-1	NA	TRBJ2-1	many	TGTGCCAGCAGCCAAGATGGTGCTAGCAATGAGCAGTTCTTC	CASSQDGASNEQFF
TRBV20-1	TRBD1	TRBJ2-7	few	TGCAGTGCTAGAGAGGGGGGACAGGGCTACGAGCAGTACTTC	CSAREGGQGYEQYF
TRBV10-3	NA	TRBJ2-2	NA	TGTGCCATCAGTTCCGGGGGATGGACCGGGGAGCTGTTTTTT	CAISSGGWTGELFF
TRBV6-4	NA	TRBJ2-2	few	TGTGCCAGCAGCCCGACACCGACGAACACCGGGGAGCTGTTTTTT	CASSPTPTNTGELFF
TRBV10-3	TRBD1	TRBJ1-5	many	TGTGCCATCAGTGGGACAGGGTATAGCAATCAGCCCCAGCATTTT	CAISGTGYSNQPQHF
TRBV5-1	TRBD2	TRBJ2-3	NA	TGCGCCAGCAGCTTGGGGCTAGCGGGAACCTACACAGATACGCAGTATTTT	CASSLGLAGTYTDTQYF
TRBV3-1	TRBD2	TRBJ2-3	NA	TGTGCCAGCAGCCACATTGGGACTAGCGGGAGAAAAGATACGCAGTATTTT	CASSHIGTSGRKDTQYF
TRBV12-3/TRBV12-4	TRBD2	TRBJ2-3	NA	TGTGCCAGCAGACAAACTAGCGGGGGGGCAGATACGCAGTATTTT	CASRQTSGGADTQYF
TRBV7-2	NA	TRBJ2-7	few	TGTGCCAGCAGCTTAAGGGTTGGGGTCTCCTACGAGCAGTACTTC	CASSLRVGVSYEQYF
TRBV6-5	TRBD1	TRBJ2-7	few	TGTGCCAGCAGTCGGACAGGGAAAGGCGAGCAGTACTTC	CASSRTGKGEQYF
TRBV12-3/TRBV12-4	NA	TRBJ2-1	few	TGTGCCAGCAGTTCCGGGACAAAAACCTACAATGAGCAGTTCTTC	CASSSGTKTYNEQFF
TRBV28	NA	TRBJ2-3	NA	TGTGCCAGCAGTTCTAGGGGGGGGGGCACAGAGGCGCAGTATTTT	CASSSRGGGTEAQYF
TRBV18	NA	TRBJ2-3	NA	TGTGCCAGCTCGAACGTGGCAGATACGCAGTATTTT	CASSNVADTQYF
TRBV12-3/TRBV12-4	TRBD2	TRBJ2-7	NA	TGTGCCAGCAGTATCAACGGACTAGCGGGCTACGAGCAGTACTTC	CASSINGLAGYEQYF
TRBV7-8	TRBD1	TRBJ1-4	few	TGTGCCAGCAGCTCCACAGGGGGCGCCCGTCGAAAACTGTTTTTT	CASSSTGGARRKLFF
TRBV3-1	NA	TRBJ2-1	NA	TGTGCCAGCAGCCAAGAGGCGACTCGGGGTTTGCAGACCCAGTTCTTC	CASSQEATRGLQTQFF
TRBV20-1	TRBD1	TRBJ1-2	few	TGCAGTGCCGCGGACAGGCCGTATGGCTACACCTTC	CSAADRPYGYTF
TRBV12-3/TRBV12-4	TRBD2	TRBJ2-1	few	TGTGCCAGCAAGACTAGCGGGAGAAGGTACAATGAGCAGTTCTTC	CASKTSGRRYNEQFF
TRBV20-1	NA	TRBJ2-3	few	TGCAGTGCTAGAGTTGAAGGGGGGAGCACAGATACGCAGTATTTT	CSARVEGGSTDTQYF
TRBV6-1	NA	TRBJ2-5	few	TGTGCCAGCAGTATCAGGGGCCCAGAGACCCAGTACTTC	CASSIRGPETQYF
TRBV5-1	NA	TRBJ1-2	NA	TGCGCCAGCAGCTTGAACCCGGGGCACTATGGCCACACCTTC	CASSLNPGHYGHTF
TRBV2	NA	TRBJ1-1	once	TGTGCCAGCAGTGAGCAGGGCCCGACTTTCTTT	CASSEQGPTFF
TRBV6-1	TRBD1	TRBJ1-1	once	TGTGCCAGCAGTGCGGGACAGGGTTACACTGAAGCTTTCTTT	CASSAGQGYTEAFF
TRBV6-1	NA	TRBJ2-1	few	TGTGCCAGCAGAAATCCGACTACGCCCCATTACAATGAGCAGTTCTTC	CASRNPTTPHYNEQFF
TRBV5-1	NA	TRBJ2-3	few	TGCGCCAGCAGCTTGGCCATGGGCCCTAGCACAGATACGCAGTATTTT	CASSLAMGPSTDTQYF
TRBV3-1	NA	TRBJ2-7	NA	TGTGCCAGCAGCCGCCTAGGGGTAGAACCCGAGCAGTACTTC	CASSRLGVEPEQYF
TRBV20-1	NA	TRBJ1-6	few	TGCAGTGCTATGCCTCGTAGCGGGACTCTAAATTCACCCCTCCACTTT	CSAMPRSGTLNSPLHF
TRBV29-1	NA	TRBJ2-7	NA	TGCAGCGTTGAGGGCCCAGGAGGGTACGAGCAGTACTTC	CSVEGPGGYEQYF
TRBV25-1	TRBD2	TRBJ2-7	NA	TGTGCCAGCAGTGAATTTGGACTAGCGGGGGGAGGCTCCTACAATGAGCAGTACTTC	CASSEFGLAGGGSYNEQYF
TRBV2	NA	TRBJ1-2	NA	TGTGCCAGCAGGGAGATTCCTCCCCGCGACTATGGCTACACCTTC	CASREIPPRDYGYTF
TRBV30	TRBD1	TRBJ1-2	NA	TGTGCCTGGAGTGACGGACAGGGGGCGCTTGGTTTCTATGGCTACACCTTC	CAWSDGQGALGFYGYTF
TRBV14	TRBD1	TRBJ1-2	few	TGTGCCAGCAGCCGATTGACAGGGGGCTATGGCTACACCTTC	CASSRLTGGYGYTF
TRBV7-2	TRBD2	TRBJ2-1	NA	TGTGCCAGCAGCTTAGCCGGGAGCGGGACCTACAATGAGCAGTTCTTC	CASSLAGSGTYNEQFF
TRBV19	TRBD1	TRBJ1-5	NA	TGTGCCAGTAGTAACAGGGGTTGGGGCAATCAGCCCCAGCATTTT	CASSNRGWGNQPQHF
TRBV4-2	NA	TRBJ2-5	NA	TGTGCCAGCAGCCAAGTAGGTAGAGCAGAGACCCAGTACTTC	CASSQVGRAETQYF
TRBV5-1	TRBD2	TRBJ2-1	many	TGCGCCAGCCGACCTCTAGCGGGGCAAGACAATGAGCAGTTCTTC	CASRPLAGQDNEQFF
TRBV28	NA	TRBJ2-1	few	TGTGCCAGCGGAGGGTTGGCGGCGGTCTCCTACAATGAGCAGTTCTTC	CASGGLAAVSYNEQFF
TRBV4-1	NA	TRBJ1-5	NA	TGCGCCAGCAGCCAAAAACAGGGTTTTCAGCCCCAGCATTTT	CASSQKQGFQPQHF
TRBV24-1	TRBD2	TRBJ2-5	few	TGTGCCACCAGTGGTTCGGGGGGGCGAGAGACCCAGTACTTC	CATSGSGGRETQYF
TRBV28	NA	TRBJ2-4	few	TGTGCCAGCAGTTTATCTTCGGTCCTAGCCAAAAACATTCAGTACTTC	CASSLSSVLAKNIQYF
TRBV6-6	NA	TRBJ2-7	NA	TGTGCCAGCAGGCTGGGAATCTCCTACAATGAGCAGTACTTC	CASRLGISYNEQYF
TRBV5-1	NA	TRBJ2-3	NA	TGCGCCAGCAGCTTTGGGCCCACCTCGGGAGATACGCAGTATTTT	CASSFGPTSGDTQYF
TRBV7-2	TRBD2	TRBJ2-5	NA	TGTGCCAGCAGCTTATCGGGTAGCGGGAGGGCCGATGAGACCCAGTACTTC	CASSLSGSGRADETQYF
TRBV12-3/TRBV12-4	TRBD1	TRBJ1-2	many	TGTGCCAGCAGTCCATCTGGACAGGGGAAGTATGGCTACACCTTC	CASSPSGQGKYGYTF
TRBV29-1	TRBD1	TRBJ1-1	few	TGCAGCGTTGGAACAGGGGTCGGGCGGACTGAAGCTTTCTTT	CSVGTGVGRTEAFF
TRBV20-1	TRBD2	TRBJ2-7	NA	TGCAGTGCTAGGGCAACGGGACTAGCGGGCTACGAGCAGTACTTC	CSARATGLAGYEQYF
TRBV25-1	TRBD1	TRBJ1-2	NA	TGTGCCAGCAGTGAATTAGGGGGCAGGGACTATGGCTACACCTTC	CASSELGGRDYGYTF
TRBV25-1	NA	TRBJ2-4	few	TGTGCCAGCAGTCGGAGTTTCGCCGGTTTAACCAAAAACATTCAGTACTTC	CASSRSFAGLTKNIQYF
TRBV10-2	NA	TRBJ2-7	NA	TGCGCCAGCACCGTACAGGGCAGCTCCTACGAGCAGTACTTC	CASTVQGSSYEQYF